These 17 T cell receptor beta chains originate from one sample sequenced in a study of cytomegalovirus exposure and HLA in healthy donors. Clones were sequenced by immunoSEQ multiplex PCR, and TCRdb holds only the in-frame ones, with some missing. Counted here are tens of thousands of clones, roughly 94% occurring once; the ten biggest clones make up roughly 7.3%. The sequencing input was PBMCs. Receptors were obtained from a woman under 30 in good health and CMV-seropositive.

The rearrangement links TRBV30 to TRBJ2-1; 7 bases are shared with TRBD1. V dropped 5 bases and J dropped 1; count of bases not matched to a gene: 2. CDR3 length: 13 amino acids. Germline lookup yields CDR1 GTSNPN and CDR2 SVGIG (reference sequence). CDR3 sequence (DNA): TGTGCCTGGGGCAGGGGGTCCTACAATGAGCAGTTCTTC. Its translation is CAWGRGSYNEQFF.

There are a few counts of this clone. This sequence joins TRBV7-2 and TRBJ1-1, with TRBD1 as a possible D gene (5 bases). The CDR3 covers 14 residues. Germline V lookup: CDR1 SGHTA, CDR2 FQGNSA. Trimming cost V 2 bases and J 4 bases, with 11 bases left between them. The CDR3 nucleotides read TGTGCCAGCAGCTTACGGTTGCAGGGCACTGAAGCTTTCTTT. Protein product: CASSLRLQGTEAFF.

The chain carries TRBV5-4 and TRBJ2-3; the match to TRBD1 covers 9 bases. Germline CDR1 and CDR2: SGHNT and YYREEE (reference sequence). The CDR3 spans 16 residues. The junction had 8 bases not matched to a gene; V was cut back by 0 bases and J by 6 bases. The CDR3 loop is CASSLGLRTGVDTQYF. CDR3 coding DNA: TGTGCCAGCAGCTTGGGGCTTAGGACAGGGGTTGATACGCAGTATTTT.

This clone was counted once. The V and J genes are TRBV30 and TRBJ2-1; D is perhaps TRBD1 (5 bases). The germline CDR1 and CDR2 sequences are GTSNPN and SVGIG (reference sequence). V lost 2 bases, J lost 3 bases, and 17 bases lay in between. This CDR3 is built from 16 residues. Written as DNA, the CDR3 is TGTGCCTGGAGTCAGGGTCTGGGCACCCTCTACAATGAGCAGTTCTTC. As protein: CAWSQGLGTLYNEQFF.

J is TRBJ2-5 and V is TRBV7-9; a possible D gene is TRBD2 (6 bases). V lost 2 bases and J lost 3, with 13 bases in between. Germline values: CDR1 SEHNR, CDR2 FQNEAQ (reference sequence). The CDR3 has 15 amino acids. The CDR3 DNA reads as TGTGCCAGCAGCTTATTGGGGCTAGCGAAAGAGACCCAGTACTTC. Encoded protein: CASSLLGLAKETQYF.

The J gene is TRBJ1-2, the V gene TRBV25-1, with D uncertain. The V gene lost 1 base and the J gene lost 11 bases, with 20 bases spanning the gap. Germline V lookup: CDR1 MGHDK, CDR2 SYGVNS. The CDR3 is 15 amino acids. The CDR3 region is CASSEFKSPGNEYTF. CDR3 in DNA: TGTGCCAGCAGTGAATTTAAATCTCCGGGAAACGAGTACACCTTC.

This clone was observed a single time. V is TRBV4-2 and J is TRBJ2-1; perhaps TRBD2 as D (5 bases). Trimming pared 4 bases from V and 9 bases from J, leaving 10 bases between. This CDR3 has 12 residues. Germline loops: CDR1 LGHNA, CDR2 YNFKEQ. The CDR3 reads CASSPLSGEQFF. The CDR3 region has the DNA TGTGCCAGCAGCCCCCTAAGCGGTGAGCAGTTCTTC.

The V and J genes are TRBV19 and TRBJ2-3, with 7 bases matching TRBD1. From germline, CDR1 is LNHDA and CDR2 SQIVND (reference sequence). V gave up 3 bases and J gave up 4 bases; unmatched junction bases: 4. The CDR3 totals 14 residues. CDR3 DNA sequence: TGTGCCAGTAGTATCCGTCAGGGGGCAGATACGCAGTATTTT. Translating it yields CASSIRQGADTQYF.

V gene TRBV19 combines with J gene TRBJ2-2; no reliable D call. Germline CDR1 LNHDA, CDR2 SQIVND (reference sequence). The CDR3 is made up of 12 amino acids. V lost 5 bases and J 6 bases, leaving 7 bases between the germline ends. The chain's CDR3 is CASSATAGELFF. The CDR3 DNA reads TGTGCCAGTAGTGCAACAGCCGGGGAGCTGTTTTTT.

The chain is built from TRBV28 and TRBJ2-1; 8 positions agree with TRBD2. The germline V gene encodes CDR1 MDHEN and CDR2 SYDVKM. J was trimmed by 7 bases and V by 5 bases; bases with no gene match: 7. The CDR3 spans 14 residues. CDR3 sequence (DNA): TGTGCCAGCAGTCTCAGACTAGCGAGGAATGAGCAGTTCTTC. As protein: CASSLRLARNEQFF.

The genes are TRBV7-9 and TRBJ2-6; D may be TRBD1 (5 bases). The CDR3 spans 15 residues. Germline CDR1 and CDR2: SEHNR and FQNEAQ (reference sequence). Trimming shortened V by 8 bases and J by 2 bases, and 13 bases separated the two germline ends. The CDR3 here is CASPRQGTGANVLTF. The CDR3 coding sequence is TGTGCCAGCCCAAGGCAGGGAACTGGGGCCAACGTCCTGACTTTC. Full variable domain (remainder filled in from reference TRBV7-9 and TRBJ2-6): DTGVSQNPRHKITKRGQNVTFRCDPISEHNRLYWYRQTLGQGPEFLTYFQNEAQLEKSRLLSDRFSAERPKGSFSTLEIQRTEQGDSAMYLCASPRQGTGANVLTFGAGSRLTVL.

V and J are TRBV11-1 and TRBJ2-7; TRBD2 matches 7 bases. Germline assignment: CDR1 SGHAT and CDR2 FQDESV (reference sequence). There are 15 residues in the CDR3. V dropped 5 bases and J dropped 5; count of bases not matched to a gene: 12. CDR3 protein: CASSHGWERDHEQYF. CDR3 coding DNA: TGTGCCAGCAGCCACGGGTGGGAGCGGGACCACGAGCAGTACTTC.

The J gene is TRBJ1-3, the V gene TRBV4-3; the D gene is possibly TRBD1 (6 bases). Germline CDR1 and CDR2: LGHNA and YSLEER. Trimming left V 0 bases short and J 2 bases short, with 14 bases between. The length of the CDR3 is 17 residues. In nucleotides, the CDR3 is TGCGCCAGCAGCCAAGATGGGTTGGGGACACCTGGAAACACCATATATTTT. This encodes CASSQDGLGTPGNTIYF.

V and J are TRBV30 and TRBJ2-3; D is unresolved. The CDR3 consists of 14 residues. The V end was cut by 2 bases, the J end by 7 bases, with 16 bases between. Germline V gives CDR1 GTSNPN, CDR2 SVGIG (reference sequence). Here the CDR3 DNA reads TGTGCCTGGAGTCCATTCGAAGTTTACAATACGCAGTATTTT. Amino acids: CAWSPFEVYNTQYF. The full variable domain, with the rest looked up from reference TRBV30 and TRBJ2-3, is SQTIHQWPATLVQPVGSPLSLECTVEGTSNPNLYWYRQAAGRGLQLLFYSVGIGQISSEVPQNLSASRPQDRQFILSSKKLLLSDSGFYLCAWSPFEVYNTQYFGPGTRLTVL.

The CDR3 spells CASSLSGGGRFYEQYF. The CDR3 coding sequence is TGTGCCAGCAGTTTATCGGGCGGAGGGAGGTTCTACGAGCAGTACTTC. The chain joins TRBV27 to TRBJ2-7, with a tentative D call TRBD2 (6 bases). This CDR3 is 16 amino acids long. Germline V CDR1 and CDR2: MNHEY, SMNVEV (reference sequence). V lost 0 bases and J lost 3, with 15 bases in between.

The chain is built from TRBV2 and TRBJ2-7, with 9 positions matching TRBD1. The ends lost 6 bases at V and 5 bases at J; junction bases unmatched: 8. Germline CDR1 is SNHLY and CDR2 is FYNNEI. The CDR3 covers 14 residues. The CDR3 loop reads CASSRDRVPDEQYF. The CDR3 DNA follows: TGTGCCAGCAGCCGGGACAGGGTCCCCGACGAGCAGTACTTC.

This chain links TRBV6-5 with TRBJ1-4, with D perhaps matching TRBD1 (5 bases). CDR1 and CDR2 from the germline V gene are MNHEY and SVGAGI. This CDR3 has 14 amino acids. V dropped 4 bases and J dropped 4 bases, with 10 bases sitting between them. CDR3 protein: CASSLTEDNEKLFF. CDR3 bases: TGTGCCAGCAGTTTGACAGAAGATAATGAAAAACTGTTTTTT.